This T cell receptor (beta chain) was profiled in a study of chemoradiotherapy in HPV16-positive cancers. The overall study: Candidate HPV-specific T-cell clones and common TCR motifs came from functional assays in two HPV16-positive patients. Study conclusions and caveats: HPV-specific T cells were functionally defined from only two HPV16-positive patients. Candidate HPV-specific clones and E7-related TCR motifs grew in tumor during treatment.

The data were produced by immunoSEQ multiplex PCR, yet TCRdb's version contains in-frame clones alone and is incomplete. The sample lists approximately 5,000 clones, roughly 88% occurring once. For this clone: Antigen unknown.

The germline V gene has CDR1 SGHTA and CDR2 FQGTGA. V shed 4 bases and J 4 bases; nucleotides not matched to a gene: 3. This CDR3 spans 15 amino acids. The source material was tumor tissue, sampled from a patient who underwent chemoradiotherapy. The chain joins TRBV7-3 to TRBJ2-2; 10 bases align to TRBD1. The TCR sequence derives from a human donor with HPV-associated anogenital cancer. In DNA, the CDR3 is TGTGCCAGCAGCTCGAGACAGGGGGCCACCGGGGAGCTGTTTTTT. It translates to CASSSRQGATGELFF.